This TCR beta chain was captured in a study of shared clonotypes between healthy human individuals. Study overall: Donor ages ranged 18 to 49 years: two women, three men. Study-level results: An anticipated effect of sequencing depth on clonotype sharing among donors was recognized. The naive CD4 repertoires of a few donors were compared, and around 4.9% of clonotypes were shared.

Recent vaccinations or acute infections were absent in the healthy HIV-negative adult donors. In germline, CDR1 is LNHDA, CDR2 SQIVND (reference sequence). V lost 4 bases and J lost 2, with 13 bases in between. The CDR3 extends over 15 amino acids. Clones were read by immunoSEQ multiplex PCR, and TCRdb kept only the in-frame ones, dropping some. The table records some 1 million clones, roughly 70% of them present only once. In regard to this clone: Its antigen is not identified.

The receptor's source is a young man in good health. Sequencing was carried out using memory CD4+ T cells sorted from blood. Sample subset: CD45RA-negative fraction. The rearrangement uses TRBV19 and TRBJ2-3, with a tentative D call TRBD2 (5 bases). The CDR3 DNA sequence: TGTGCCAGTAGTACCCGGGAAGGGCCCACAGATACGCAGTATTTT. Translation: CASSTREGPTDTQYF.